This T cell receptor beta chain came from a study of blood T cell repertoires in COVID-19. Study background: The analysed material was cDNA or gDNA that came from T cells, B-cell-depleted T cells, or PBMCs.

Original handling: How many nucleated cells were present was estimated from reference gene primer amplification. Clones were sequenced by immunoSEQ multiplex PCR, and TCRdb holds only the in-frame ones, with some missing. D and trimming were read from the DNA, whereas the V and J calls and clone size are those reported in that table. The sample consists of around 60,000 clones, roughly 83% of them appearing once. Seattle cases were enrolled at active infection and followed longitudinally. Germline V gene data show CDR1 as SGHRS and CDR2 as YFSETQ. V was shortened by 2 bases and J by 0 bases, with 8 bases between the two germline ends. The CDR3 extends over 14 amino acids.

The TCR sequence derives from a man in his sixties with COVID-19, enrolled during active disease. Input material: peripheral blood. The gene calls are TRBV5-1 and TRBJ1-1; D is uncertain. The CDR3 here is CASSFTGLNTEAFF. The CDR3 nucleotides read TGCGCCAGCAGCTTTACGGGGTTGAACACTGAAGCTTTCTTT.